The next 24 T cell receptor beta chains were all read from a single sample in a study of PD-1 blockade in classical Hodgkin lymphoma (dated by TCRdb to about 2020). The sample's time point, from its label and the paper: cycle 2 day 1 (C2D1) of nivolumab. Relapse after autologous stem cell transplantation had occurred in all trial patients, and cohorts A, B and C were distinguished by prior brentuximab vedotin exposure. Library preparation used the immunoSEQ multiplex PCR assay. Not all clones reach the TCRdb copy of this immuneACCESS table, which keeps in-frame sequences only. Checked studies attribute under half of the gap to unresolved V genes and leave the rest unexplained. The sample records 20,000 to 25,000 clones, around three quarters of which are singletons. The ten largest clones take up about a sixth of the sample. This sample comprised peripheral blood mononuclear cells (PBMCs), obtained before the second cycle of nivolumab. These TCRs come from a human donor with classical Hodgkin lymphoma.

This clone occurred a few times. The chain combines TRBV4-1 with TRBJ2-2, with D perhaps matching TRBD1 (5 bases). The germline V and J ends were trimmed by 4 bases and 1 base, with 7 bases remaining between them. Germline assignment: CDR1 MGHRA and CDR2 YSYEKL. The CDR3 loop spans 14 amino acids. The CDR3 here is CASSLGQNTGELFF. The CDR3 DNA sequence: TGCGCCAGCAGCCTCGGACAGAACACCGGGGAGCTGTTTTTT.

The chain uses TRBV7-9 and TRBJ2-2, with TRBD2 matching 8 bases. This CDR3 contains 15 residues. Unmatched junction bases numbered 8, after V lost 5 bases and J lost 6 bases. CDR1 and CDR2 from the germline V gene are SEHNR and FQNEAQ (reference sequence). In nucleotides, the CDR3 is TGTGCCAGCAGCCGTCCAGGCGGGGGGCCCGGGGAGCTGTTTTTT. Translated, it gives CASSRPGGGPGELFF.

The genes are TRBV9 and TRBJ2-7; possible D gene TRBD1, 6 bases. The length of the CDR3 is 15 residues. V lost 3 bases to trimming and J lost 6 bases, with 19 bases between them. Germline lookup yields CDR1 SGDLS and CDR2 YYNGEE. CDR3 DNA sequence: TGTGCCAGCAGCGCAAAGCCGACAGGTGTCGGCGAGCAGTACTTC. Residues: CASSAKPTGVGEQYF.

The chain combines TRBV5-5 with TRBJ2-4, with 7 nucleotides matching TRBD1. Germline lookup yields CDR1 SGHKS and CDR2 YYEKEE (reference sequence). CDR3 size: 15 residues. Unmatched junction bases numbered 12, after V lost 4 bases and J lost 8 bases. CDR3 region: CASSNFFRGTDIQYF. As DNA, the CDR3 is TGTGCCAGCAGCAACTTTTTCAGGGGGACGGACATTCAGTACTTC.

The chain is built from TRBV30 and TRBJ2-2; D is undetermined. The CDR3 runs 13 residues. The V end lost 2 bases, the J end lost 0 bases, and 4 bases lay between the germline ends. Germline V gene data show CDR1 as GTSNPN and CDR2 as SVGIG (reference sequence). The CDR3 sequence is CAWSMTNTGELFF. The CDR3, as DNA: TGTGCCTGGAGTATGACGAACACCGGGGAGCTGTTTTTT.

The rearrangement joins TRBV7-8 to TRBJ2-7; TRBD2 agrees at 9 bases. J was trimmed by 1 base and V by 0 bases; bases with no gene match: 13. The germline CDR1 and CDR2 sequences are SGHVS and FQNEAQ. This CDR3 has 19 residues. The CDR3 is CASSLAVGLAGRRSYEQYF. The CDR3 nucleotides are TGTGCCAGCAGCTTAGCGGTGGGGCTAGCGGGAAGGAGGTCCTACGAGCAGTACTTC.

V and J are TRBV18 and TRBJ2-5, with D possibly matching TRBD2 (5 bases). The germline V gene has CDR1 KGHSH and CDR2 LQKENI. The CDR3 totals 14 residues. Between the trimmed V and J ends, which lost 8 bases and 2 bases, there was a span of 15 bases. CDR3 bases: TGTGCCAGCGCCATTGGTGGAGGACAAGAGACCCAGTACTTC. This encodes CASAIGGGQETQYF.

This clone was counted once. The chain combines TRBV9 with TRBJ2-7, with a tentative D call TRBD2 (6 bases). Trimming cost V 0 bases and J 7 bases, with 17 bases left between them. The CDR3 totals 15 residues. Germline lookup yields CDR1 SGDLS and CDR2 YYNGEE. CDR3 in amino acids: CASSVGLASIGEQYF. The DNA for the CDR3 is TGTGCCAGCAGCGTAGGTCTAGCGAGCATTGGAGAGCAGTACTTC. Full variable domain (remainder filled in from reference TRBV9 and TRBJ2-7): DSGVTQTPKHLITATGQRVTLRCSPRSGDLSVYWYQQSLDQGLQFLIQYYNGEERAKGNILERFSAQQFPDLHSELNLSSLELGDSALYFCASSVGLASIGEQYFGPGTRLTVT.

Only one count was recorded for this clone. V and J are TRBV14 and TRBJ2-3; D gene uncertain. CDR1 and CDR2 from the germline V gene are SGHDN and FVKESK. The CDR3 extends over 11 amino acids. V was cut by 4 bases and J by 3 bases, with 2 bases left in between. CDR3 loop: CASSRTDTQYF. The CDR3 nucleotides read TGTGCCAGCAGCCGAACAGATACGCAGTATTTT.

V gene TRBV10-2 combines with J gene TRBJ2-5; TRBD1 is a possible D gene (5 bases). In germline, CDR1 is WSHSY, CDR2 SAAADI. V was clipped by 6 bases and J by 5 bases, with 13 bases between them. The CDR3 extends over 13 amino acids. The CDR3 coding sequence is TGCGCCAGCAGCAGGGTATGGGTTGAGACCCAGTACTTC. Translated: CASSRVWVETQYF.

The V and J genes are TRBV6-5 and TRBJ1-5, with no clear D. This CDR3 spans 11 amino acids. In germline, CDR1 is MNHEY, CDR2 SVGAGI. Trimming pared 8 bases from V and 9 bases from J, leaving 11 bases between. The CDR3 DNA reads as TGTGCCAGCGCACGGGGAGGGCCCCAGCATTTT. It encodes CASARGGPQHF.

A single count supports this clone. The rearrangement links TRBV18 to TRBJ2-1; TRBD1 matches at 9 bases. The trim removed 5 bases at V and 0 bases at J, leaving 2 bases unmatched. The germline V gene encodes CDR1 KGHSH and CDR2 LQKENI. The CDR3 has 15 amino acids. The chain's CDR3 is CASSTTGGSYNEQFF. DNA of the CDR3: TGTGCCAGCTCAACGACAGGGGGCTCCTACAATGAGCAGTTCTTC.

The chain employs TRBV18 and TRBJ2-1; 10 bases fit TRBD2. The germline V gene has CDR1 KGHSH and CDR2 LQKENI. Trimming took 0 bases from V and 8 from J; bases not matched to a gene: 4. This CDR3 has 15 residues. The CDR3 region is CASSPPASGSDEQFF. The CDR3 DNA is TGTGCCAGCTCACCACCGGCTAGCGGGAGTGATGAGCAGTTCTTC. Using reference TRBV18 and TRBJ2-1 for the parts outside the CDR3, the full variable domain is NAGVMQNPRHLVRRRGQEARLRCSPMKGHSHVYWYRQLPEEGLKFMVYLQKENIIDESGMPKERFSAEFPKEGPSILRIQQVVRGDSAAYFCASSPPASGSDEQFFGPGTRLTVL.

V and J are TRBV19 and TRBJ2-1, with TRBD1 matching 12 bases. CDR3 length equals 17 residues. Germline assignment: CDR1 LNHDA and CDR2 SQIVND (reference sequence). V dropped 1 base and J dropped 7; count of bases not matched to a gene: 8. In nucleotides, the CDR3 is TGTGCCAGTAGTATAGCATTGGGACAGGGGGCAGATAATGAGCAGTTCTTC. This gives the protein CASSIALGQGADNEQFF.

Concerning this clone itself: Other nucleotide sequences in the sample specify the same CDR3. The rearrangement links TRBV7-2 to TRBJ2-3; no clear D gene. V was trimmed by 5 bases and J by 2 bases, leaving 5 bases between them. Looked up from germline, CDR1 is SGHTA and CDR2 is FQGNSA. The CDR3 runs to 12 residues. This CDR3 reads CASSPNTDTQYF. CDR3 DNA sequence: TGTGCCAGCAGCCCGAACACAGATACGCAGTATTTT. The whole variable domain, filled in from reference TRBV7-2 and TRBJ2-3, reads GAGVSQSPSNKVTEKGKDVELRCDPISGHTALYWYRQSLGQGLEFLIYFQGNSAPDKSGLPSDRFSAERTGGSVSTLTIQRTQQEDSAVYLCASSPNTDTQYFGPGTRLTVL.

This chain's CDR3 is CASSPQVAGVNEQYF. For the CDR3, the DNA is TGTGCCAGCAGTCCCCAAGTAGCGGGGGTTAACGAGCAGTACTTC. The gene calls are TRBV28 and TRBJ2-7; 9 nucleotides match TRBD2. V was pared by 5 bases and J by 5 bases, with 10 bases of the junction left unmatched. This CDR3 spans 15 amino acids. The germline CDR1 and CDR2 sequences are MDHEN and SYDVKM.

A few counts support this clone. This chain connects TRBV29-1 to TRBJ2-3; 12 bases agree with TRBD2. The length of the CDR3 is 17 residues. Germline V lookup: CDR1 SQVTM, CDR2 ANQGSEA. The V gene end was trimmed by 6 bases and the J gene end by 4 bases; junction bases not matched to a gene: 14. The CDR3 DNA is TGCAGCGTCGAGGGACTAGCGGGTTTCGCAGACGCAGATACGCAGTATTTT. This sequence encodes CSVEGLAGFADADTQYF.

The V gene is TRBV27, the J gene TRBJ2-7; no definite D call. V was shortened by 5 bases and J by 2 bases, with 10 bases between the two germline ends. The CDR3 contains 13 residues. Germline assignment: CDR1 MNHEY and CDR2 SMNVEV (reference sequence). The CDR3 bases are TGTGCCAGCAGTAAGGACGGTACCTACGAGCAGTACTTC. Translating gives CASSKDGTYEQYF.

The V gene is TRBV13, the J gene TRBJ1-4; the D is unclear. Germline lookup yields CDR1 PRHDT and CDR2 FYEKMQ (reference sequence). This CDR3 comprises 15 residues. Trimming stripped 1 base from V and 9 bases from J, with 15 bases between. CDR3 sequence reads: CASSLAGRAPKKLFF. The CDR3 DNA follows: TGTGCCAGCAGCTTAGCCGGTCGGGCACCTAAAAAACTGTTTTTT.

The CDR3 loop is CASSESSSGSAADTQYF. CDR3 coding DNA: TGCGCCAGCAGTGAGTCGAGTAGCGGGAGTGCCGCAGATACGCAGTATTTT. This chain connects TRBV10-1 to TRBJ2-3, with 9 bases identical to TRBD2. The germline gives CDR1 WNHNN, CDR2 SYGVQD (reference sequence). This CDR3 has 17 amino acids. V lost 0 bases and J lost 4; bases outside the gene matches: 8.

The rearrangement links TRBV19 to TRBJ1-2, with TRBD1 as a possible D gene (5 bases). CDR3 length equals 14 residues. Germline V gives CDR1 LNHDA, CDR2 SQIVND (reference sequence). V dropped 6 bases and J dropped 4 bases, with 15 bases sitting between them. CDR3 sequence (DNA): TGTGCCAGTAGGATGTCCGGGACGGGCTATGGCTACACCTTC. Translated: CASRMSGTGYGYTF. The entire variable domain, with the rest obtained from reference TRBV19 and TRBJ1-2, is as follows: DGGITQSPKYLFRKEGQNVTLSCEQNLNHDAMYWYRQDPGQGLRLIYYSQIVNDFQKGDIAEGYSVSREKKESFPLTVTSAQKNPTAFYLCASRMSGTGYGYTFGSGTRLTVV.

The V and J genes are TRBV19 and TRBJ2-5; 14 positions agree with TRBD2. V shed 5 bases and J 3 bases; nucleotides not matched to a gene: 5. Germline V CDR1 and CDR2: LNHDA, SQIVND (reference sequence). This CDR3 contains 16 residues. Here the CDR3 reads CASSPMGLAGEETQYF. The CDR3 DNA reads as TGTGCCAGTAGTCCGATGGGACTAGCGGGAGAAGAGACCCAGTACTTC. Full variable domain (rest looked up from reference TRBV19 and TRBJ2-5): DGGITQSPKYLFRKEGQNVTLSCEQNLNHDAMYWYRQDPGQGLRLIYYSQIVNDFQKGDIAEGYSVSREKKESFPLTVTSAQKNPTAFYLCASSPMGLAGEETQYFGPGTRLLVL.

V and J are TRBV2 and TRBJ1-2; possibly TRBD1 for D (5 bases). V lost 7 bases, J lost 5 bases, and 14 bases lay in between. The CDR3 is 13 residues long. Germline V gene data show CDR1 as SNHLY and CDR2 as FYNNEI. In DNA, the CDR3 is TGTGCCAGCACCAGGGATGGACGATATGGCTACACCTTC. It codes for CASTRDGRYGYTF.

This clone has only one observation. The rearrangement uses TRBV21-1 and TRBJ1-4; no DNA check was done on the table's D call, TRBD1. TRBV21-1 is annotated as a pseudogene. The CDR3 covers 17 residues. The CDR3 nucleotides read TGTGCCAGCAGCACGCAGGTTAGGCCCCAAAGGGGTGAAAAACTGTTTTTT. It encodes CASSTQVRPQRGEKLFF.